The 19 T cell receptor beta chains below come from one sample, sequenced in a study of spatial heterogeneity in lung cancer. TCRdb re-called the 5' RACE reads with MiXCR, one entry per CDR3 protein. The sample holds about 8,100 distinct CDR3 sequences, about 12% seen once. The antigens these receptors bind are not known. Study results and caveats: In tumors, expanded intratumoral alpha and beta TCR counts tracked mutation counts.

Time point here: sample taken at primary tumor resection. The input for sequencing was lung tumor tissue, taken at surgery. The receptors were sampled from a male donor with early-stage non-small cell lung cancer.

This clonotype is medium-sized in the sample. The chain recombines TRBV6-6 with TRBJ2-1; 11 bases agree with TRBD2. The CDR3 is made up of 13 amino acids. V was clipped by 6 bases and J by 5 bases; unmatched bases: 0. The germline V gene has CDR1 MNHNY and CDR2 SVGAGI (reference sequence). Written as DNA, the CDR3 is TGTGCCAGCAGGGGACTAGCGGACAATGAGCAGTTCTTC. The encoded protein is CASRGLADNEQFF.

Many counts were recorded for this clonotype. The chain carries TRBV5-4 and TRBJ1-2, with a tentative D call TRBD1 (5 bases). The CDR3 spans 17 residues. The V end was cut by 2 bases, the J end by 6 bases, with 23 bases between. The V gene's germline CDR1 is SGHNT and CDR2 YYREEE (reference sequence). The CDR3 DNA follows: TGTGCCAGCAGCTTCGACCCTCCCCCGGGGCCGACCCATGGCTACACCTTC. The encoded protein is CASSFDPPPGPTHGYTF.

This clonotype was seen ten or more times. In DNA, the CDR3 is TGTGCCAGCAGCCTGTCCTACAATGAGCAGTTCTTC. Residues: CASSLSYNEQFF. The J gene is TRBJ2-1, the V gene TRBV28; D uncertain. The V end was cut by 6 bases, the J end by 1 base, with 4 bases between. The CDR3 contains 12 residues. The germline gives CDR1 MDHEN, CDR2 SYDVKM.

The chain's CDR3 is CASLRDTFETQYF. The CDR3 bases are TGTGCCAGCCTTAGGGATACTTTTGAGACCCAGTACTTC. J is TRBJ2-5 and V is TRBV18; D not certain. The CDR3 has 13 amino acids. Germline assignment: CDR1 KGHSH and CDR2 LQKENI. V was pared by 8 bases and J by 5 bases, with 15 bases between.

The chain uses TRBV9 and TRBJ2-3; D could derive from TRBD1 or TRBD2 (6 bases each). The CDR3 extends over 16 amino acids. Trimming took 1 base from V and 3 from J, leaving 15 bases between them. Germline CDR1 SGDLS, CDR2 YYNGEE. The CDR3 DNA reads TGTGCCAGCAGCGTACTGGAGGGGGTCTCGACAGATACGCAGTATTTT. This translates into CASSVLEGVSTDTQYF.

V and J are TRBV28 and TRBJ1-5; TRBD1 might be the D (5 bases). With 3 bases removed from V and 6 bases from J, the gap between germline ends came to 9 bases. Per the germline V gene, CDR1 is MDHEN and CDR2 is SYDVKM. The length of the CDR3 is 13 residues. The CDR3: CASSLGGAQPQHF. In DNA, the CDR3 is TGTGCCAGCAGTTTGGGCGGGGCTCAGCCCCAGCATTTT.

The chain uses TRBV20-1 and TRBJ2-5; tentative D call: TRBD2 (5 bases). This CDR3 contains 13 residues. Trimming took 3 bases from V and 2 from J, leaving 10 bases between them. Germline V gene lookup returns CDR1 DFQATT and CDR2 SNEGSKA (reference sequence). For the CDR3, the DNA is TGCAGTGCTAGGCGAGGGCAGCAAGAGACCCAGTACTTC. Protein product: CSARRGQQETQYF.

This clonotype showed up many times. The rearrangement links TRBV4-3 to TRBJ2-7; D may be TRBD1 or TRBD2 (5 bases each). This CDR3 region has 14 residues. Deletions cut 5 bases from V and 1 base from J, with 12 bases between. Per the germline V gene, CDR1 is LGHNA and CDR2 is YSLEER. The CDR3 coding sequence is TGCGCCAGCAGCACCGGGACGGATTCCTACGAGCAGTACTTC. Translating gives CASSTGTDSYEQYF.

By share, this clonotype counts as medium-sized. The chain has TRBV12-3 or TRBV12-4 and TRBJ2-7; D is ambiguous. V was shortened by 3 bases and J by 5 bases, with 11 bases between the two germline ends. The CDR3 has 13 amino acids. The CDR3 here is CASSFSSAHEQYF. The CDR3, as DNA: TGTGCCAGCAGTTTCTCGAGTGCCCACGAGCAGTACTTC.

This clonotype has at least ten counts. V gene TRBV6-6 combines with J gene TRBJ2-7; the D gene is possibly TRBD2 (6 bases). V was shortened by 2 bases and J by 7 bases, with 12 bases between the two germline ends. Germline CDR1 is MNHNY and CDR2 is SVGAGI (reference sequence). The CDR3 has 13 amino acids. The CDR3 region has the DNA TGTGCCAGCAGTTACCACCCGACTAGAGAGCAGTACTTC. Amino acids: CASSYHPTREQYF.

There are many counts of this clonotype. V and J are TRBV5-1 and TRBJ2-3; D not certain. The V gene's germline CDR1 is SGHRS and CDR2 YFSETQ. The CDR3 runs 13 residues. The V end lost 0 bases, the J end lost 0 bases, and 2 bases lay between the germline ends. The CDR3 region is CASSLGSTDTQYF. The CDR3 DNA reads TGCGCCAGCAGCTTGGGGAGCACAGATACGCAGTATTTT.

This clonotype was detected ten times or more. For the CDR3, the DNA is TGTGCCAGCAGCTCGACAGGGGGGTACGAGCAGTACTTC. Residues: CASSSTGGYEQYF. J is TRBJ2-7 and V is TRBV7-2, with 9 bases matching TRBD1. The ends lost 4 bases at V and 4 bases at J; junction bases unmatched: 2. CDR3 length: 13 residues. CDR1 and CDR2 (germline): SGHTA, FQGNSA.

This clonotype was detected many times. CDR3: CSARGGTTYNEQFF. Written as DNA, the CDR3 is TGCAGTGCTAGAGGAGGGACTACTTACAATGAGCAGTTCTTC. V gene TRBV20-1 combines with J gene TRBJ2-1; TRBD2 aligns across 7 bases. Germline assignment: CDR1 DFQATT and CDR2 SNEGSKA (reference sequence). With V trimmed by 1 base and J by 4 bases, 4 bases remained unmatched. The CDR3 length is 14 residues.

This clonotype is judged medium-sized (0.01 to 0.1%). The chain is built from TRBV4-1 and TRBJ2-2; tentative D call: TRBD1 (7 bases). The CDR3 is made up of 15 amino acids. V was shortened by 1 base and J by 7 bases, with 13 bases between the two germline ends. The V gene's germline CDR1 is MGHRA and CDR2 YSYEKL. The CDR3 loop is CASSQARGVYGELFF. CDR3 bases: TGCGCCAGCAGCCAAGCCAGGGGGGTTTACGGGGAGCTGTTTTTT.

This clonotype is labeled as medium-sized. V is TRBV6-6 and J is TRBJ2-7; no definite D call. Germline V gene sequence: CDR1 MNHNY, CDR2 SVGAGI (reference sequence). CDR3 length equals 11 residues. V was cut by 2 bases and J by 5 bases, with 4 bases left in between. The CDR3, as DNA: TGTGCCAGCAGTTACGCACACGAGCAGTACTTC. Encoded protein: CASSYAHEQYF.

This clonotype is large in the sample. V and J are TRBV9 and TRBJ2-1, with 11 bases matching TRBD1. CDR3 length: 16 residues. V shed 4 bases and J 3 bases; nucleotides not matched to a gene: 6. Germline values: CDR1 SGDLS, CDR2 YYNGEE. This CDR3 is CASSPGTGGFYNEQFF. Written as DNA, the CDR3 is TGTGCCAGCAGCCCCGGGACAGGGGGTTTCTACAATGAGCAGTTCTTC.

This clonotype is categorized as medium-sized. The V and J genes are TRBV4-1 and TRBJ2-7, with no clear D. Germline CDR1 and CDR2: MGHRA and YSYEKL. This CDR3 comprises 15 residues. V lost 1 base and J lost 3, with 13 bases in between. In DNA form, the CDR3 reads TGCGCCAGCAGCCAAGGGTTCCTATCGAGCTACGAGCAGTACTTC. The encoded protein is CASSQGFLSSYEQYF.

This clonotype was counted many times. The chain is built from TRBV3-1 and TRBJ2-7; D possibly corresponds to TRBD1 (5 bases). From germline, CDR1 is LGHDT and CDR2 YNNKEL (reference sequence). This CDR3 has 16 amino acids. Between the trimmed V and J ends, which lost 1 base and 1 base, there was a span of 14 bases. The CDR3 reads CASSQAGRERSYEQYF. The CDR3 nucleotides are TGTGCCAGCAGCCAAGCAGGGCGCGAACGATCCTACGAGCAGTACTTC.

The genes are TRBV2 and TRBJ2-3; TRBD2 agrees at 7 bases. The V gene's germline CDR1 is SNHLY and CDR2 FYNNEI. This CDR3 comprises 14 residues. The V and J ends lost 6 bases and 0 bases, in that order; junction bases with no gene match: 3. The DNA for the CDR3 is TGTGCCAGCAGGGCTAGCGGTAGCACAGATACGCAGTATTTT. Encoded protein: CASRASGSTDTQYF.